Shown below are 20 T cell receptor beta chains from a single sample sequenced in a study of blood T cell repertoires in COVID-19. The assay was immunoSEQ multiplex PCR, and TCRdb's table has in-frame clones only and misses some. The repertoire consists of 200,000 to 300,000 clones, with about nine tenths occurring once and the leading ten covering more than 1.5%. Material for sequencing was PBMCs or T cells enriched from blood (not recorded which). The receptors here all came from a man aged 35-49 years who had recovered from COVID-19.

The CDR3 sequence is CATGLYQETQYF. DNA of the CDR3: TGTGCCACCGGACTGTACCAAGAGACCCAGTACTTC. The chain joins TRBV6-4 to TRBJ2-5; possible D gene TRBD2, 5 bases. Per germline, CDR1 MRHNA and CDR2 SNTAGT. The CDR3 runs to 12 residues. The V end was cut by 10 bases, the J end by 0 bases, with 9 bases between.

Written as DNA, the CDR3 is TGTGCCAGTAGTTCTGGACTGGCCTCCTACGAGCAGTACTTC. Encoded protein: CASSSGLASYEQYF. The V gene is TRBV19, the J gene TRBJ2-7; possibly TRBD2 for D (5 bases). The V end lost 5 bases, the J end lost 0 bases, and 11 bases lay between the germline ends. The CDR3 extends over 14 amino acids. From germline, CDR1 is LNHDA and CDR2 SQIVND (reference sequence).

This chain uses TRBV18 with TRBJ2-3; tentatively, D is TRBD2 (5 bases). Germline-derived CDR1 and CDR2 are KGHSH and LQKENI. The ends were cut back, 3 bases at V and 6 bases at J, with 13 bases in the middle. The CDR3 has 14 amino acids. CDR3 nucleotide sequence: TGTGCCAGCTCACCCCAACGGGGTAGGGATACGCAGTATTTT. As protein: CASSPQRGRDTQYF.

V usage is TRBV6-5 and J usage is TRBJ1-3; TRBD1 agrees at 9 bases. Germline values: CDR1 MNHEY, CDR2 SVGAGI. V shed 0 bases and J 4 bases; nucleotides not matched to a gene: 4. CDR3 length: 16 amino acids. CDR3 sequence (DNA): TGTGCCAGCAGTTACTCGAAACAGGGGGCCGGAAACACCATATATTTT. Residues: CASSYSKQGAGNTIYF.

This clone was detected only once. The rearrangement joins TRBV28 to TRBJ2-2, with D possibly TRBD2 on 6 matching bases. The CDR3 is 15 amino acids. Looked up from germline, CDR1 is MDHEN and CDR2 is SYDVKM. V was pared by 8 bases and J by 9 bases, with 22 bases between. The CDR3 region is CASLAPTGRKRELFF. Written as DNA, the CDR3 is TGTGCCAGCCTAGCGCCCACTGGGCGTAAAAGGGAGCTGTTTTTT.

The rearrangement links TRBV3-1 (or the pseudogene TRBV3-2) to TRBJ1-2; the D is unclear. This CDR3 spans 15 amino acids. The germline CDR1 and CDR2 sequences are LGHDT and YNNKEL (reference sequence). Trimming pared 0 bases from V and 8 bases from J, leaving 16 bases between. The DNA for the CDR3 is TGTGCCAGCAGCCAAGATAGGGCCCGCCGGGGAGGCTACACCTTC. Its translation: CASSQDRARRGGYTF.

This chain's CDR3 is CASSLIDRGRNNEQFF. The CDR3 nucleotides read TGTGCCAGCAGCCTCATAGACAGGGGAAGAAACAATGAGCAGTTCTTC. The V call is TRBV6-2 or TRBV6-3, the J call TRBJ2-1; 8 nucleotides align to TRBD1. Trimming removed 6 bases from V and 5 bases from J; junction bases left unmatched: 12. This CDR3 comprises 16 residues. The germline gives CDR1 MNHEY, CDR2 SVGEGT.

V usage is TRBV6-9 and J usage is TRBJ2-7; 11 nucleotides line up with TRBD2. V was pared by 4 bases and J by 4 bases, with 6 bases of the junction left unmatched. The CDR3 consists of 15 residues. Germline V lookup: CDR1 MNHGY, CDR2 SVAAGI. The CDR3 bases are TGTGCCAGCAGTTCATCACTAGCGGGAGAATACGAGCAGTACTTC. Translation: CASSSSLAGEYEQYF.

V usage is TRBV5-1 and J usage is TRBJ2-5; 7 nucleotides match TRBD1. Germline values: CDR1 SGHRS, CDR2 YFSETQ. The CDR3 loop spans 13 amino acids. With 7 bases clipped from V and 6 bases from J, the junction kept 9 bases outside the gene matches. CDR3 nucleotides: TGCGCCAGCGCGGACAGGCCGGGACAGACCCAGTACTTC. Translation gives CASADRPGQTQYF.

This clone appeared a single time. The V and J genes are TRBV5-1 and TRBJ2-2; D ambiguous. Trimming pared 2 bases from V and 6 bases from J, leaving 11 bases between. Per germline, CDR1 SGHRS and CDR2 YFSETQ. The CDR3 totals 14 residues. CDR3 sequence: CASSFTQMAGELFF. CDR3 nucleotide sequence: TGCGCCAGCAGCTTTACCCAGATGGCCGGGGAGCTGTTTTTT.

This clone was picked up one time. The rearrangement joins TRBV2 to TRBJ1-5; TRBD1 aligns across 7 bases. V lost 6 bases to trimming and J lost 3 bases; unmatched junction nucleotides: 8. This CDR3 contains 15 residues. Germline V gene lookup returns CDR1 SNHLY and CDR2 FYNNEI. CDR3 loop: CASSSWDSPNQPQHF. DNA of the CDR3: TGTGCCAGCAGCTCGTGGGACAGCCCCAATCAGCCCCAGCATTTT.

This chain connects TRBV5-6 to TRBJ2-3; TRBD1 might be the D (5 bases). Germline CDR1 and CDR2: SGHDT and YYEEEE. The V gene lost 2 bases and the J gene lost 0 bases, with 13 bases spanning the gap. This CDR3 has 16 amino acids. The CDR3 DNA reads as TGTGCCAGCAGCTTAAGAGGACAACCTAGCACAGATACGCAGTATTTT. This sequence encodes CASSLRGQPSTDTQYF.

The chain employs TRBV5-1 and TRBJ2-3; TRBD2 agrees at 10 bases. The CDR3 consists of 17 residues. V was clipped by 0 bases and J by 2 bases; unmatched bases: 6. Germline CDR1 and CDR2: SGHRS and YFSETQ. Written as DNA, the CDR3 is TGCGCCAGCAGCTTGGAGGTTAGCGGGGGGTTCACAGATACGCAGTATTTT. Amino acids: CASSLEVSGGFTDTQYF.

This chain links TRBV18 with TRBJ2-4; TRBD2 agrees at 8 bases. This CDR3 region has 18 residues. The V segment lost 3 bases and the J segment 0 bases; nucleotides outside the gene matches: 10. CDR1 KGHSH and CDR2 LQKENI come from the germline V gene. This CDR3 is CASSPGTSRGQAKNIQYF. The CDR3 DNA reads TGTGCCAGCTCACCCGGGACTAGTCGGGGGCAAGCCAAAAACATTCAGTACTTC.

In DNA, the CDR3 is TGTGCCAGCAGCCAAGGGGGGCACACTGAAGCTTTCTTT. Translation: CASSQGGHTEAFF. The chain links TRBV14 to TRBJ1-1; D might be TRBD1 (6 bases). Germline assignment: CDR1 SGHDN and CDR2 FVKESK. The CDR3 runs 13 residues. V lost 1 base and J 3 bases, leaving 6 bases between the germline ends.

The chain is built from TRBV27 and TRBJ1-5; the D gene is possibly TRBD1 (6 bases). Germline V gene lookup returns CDR1 MNHEY and CDR2 SMNVEV (reference sequence). V was shortened by 5 bases and J by 0 bases, with 20 bases between the two germline ends. This CDR3 is built from 18 residues. CDR3 nucleotides: TGTGCCAGCAGTCCCCGTCCAGGGGTCTCCCGTAGCAATCAGCCCCAGCATTTT. Amino acid sequence: CASSPRPGVSRSNQPQHF.

V and J are TRBV28 and TRBJ2-7, with TRBD1 matching 8 bases. After removal of 10 bases from V and 5 bases from J, the junction contained 13 bases not matched to a gene. Germline CDR1 MDHEN, CDR2 SYDVKM. The CDR3 is 14 amino acids. The CDR3 region has the DNA TGTGCCACCCAGCCAGGGGGCAGGGGTAACGAGCAGTACTTC. Protein sequence: CATQPGGRGNEQYF.

The V and J genes are TRBV5-1 and TRBJ2-1; 11 bases are shared with TRBD2. V lost 2 bases to trimming and J lost 6 bases; unmatched junction nucleotides: 16. This CDR3 comprises 19 residues. Germline lookup yields CDR1 SGHRS and CDR2 YFSETQ. This CDR3 is CASSFTARGLAGGLNEQFF. In nucleotides, the CDR3 is TGCGCCAGCAGCTTCACGGCCCGGGGGCTAGCGGGAGGACTCAATGAGCAGTTCTTC.

The chain is built from TRBV15 and TRBJ2-3; 8 bases agree with TRBD2. The CDR3 spans 18 residues. V was clipped by 0 bases and J by 5 bases; unmatched bases: 13. The germline gives CDR1 LNHNV, CDR2 YYDKDF (reference sequence). The CDR3 nucleotides read TGTGCCACCAGCAGAGACTTGACTAGCGCCTATCCGGAAGATACGCAGTATTTT. Its protein is CATSRDLTSAYPEDTQYF.

The V gene is TRBV5-1, the J gene TRBJ2-1; 7 bases line up with TRBD2. With V trimmed by 0 bases and J by 6 bases, 6 bases remained unmatched. In germline, CDR1 is SGHRS, CDR2 YFSETQ. This CDR3 contains 15 residues. The CDR3 sequence: CASSLALAGVNEQFF. CDR3 bases: TGCGCCAGCAGCTTGGCCTTGGCGGGAGTCAATGAGCAGTTCTTC.